These 9 T cell receptor beta chains were all obtained from the same sample, sequenced in a study of shared clonotypes between healthy human individuals. The protocol was immunoSEQ multiplex PCR, while the TCRdb copy is restricted to in-frame clones and leaves out a portion. The sample has 950,000 to 1,100,000 clones; approximately 80% are singletons. Sequencing was done on a sample of memory CD4+ T cells from PBMCs. Indicated subset: CD45RA-negative fraction. The receptor source for this set is a man between 18 and 29 years old in good health. Some clones in this sample may be carry-over from other donors' samples.

The V gene is TRBV5-6, the J gene TRBJ2-7, with D perhaps TRBD2 (5 bases). Germline V lookup: CDR1 SGHDT, CDR2 YYEEEE. The CDR3 runs to 15 residues. The V gene lost 4 bases and the J gene lost 3 bases, with 17 bases spanning the gap. The CDR3 is CASSPPLLAGYEQYF. The CDR3 coding sequence is TGTGCCAGCAGCCCCCCCCTCCTGGCGGGCTACGAGCAGTACTTC. Supplemented by reference TRBV5-6 and TRBJ2-7, the full variable domain reads DAGVTQSPTHLIKTRGQQVTLRCSPKSGHDTVSWYQQALGQGPQFIFQYYEEEERQRGNFPDRFSGHQFPNYSSELNVNALLLGDSALYLCASSPPLLAGYEQYFGPGTRLTVT.

This clone has a handful of counts. A junction end diverges from the germline sequence, so it may reflect a read error. J is TRBJ1-2 and V is TRBV5-1, with a tentative D call TRBD1 (5 bases). Germline CDR1 and CDR2: SGHRS and YFSETQ. The CDR3 spans 13 residues. CDR3 sequence reads: CAGSLMGDYGYTF. CDR3 DNA sequence: TGCGCCGGCAGCCTTATGGGGGACTATGGCTACACCTTC.

The rearrangement joins TRBV14 to TRBJ2-7; either TRBD1 or TRBD2 may supply D (5 bases each). Germline loops: CDR1 SGHDN, CDR2 FVKESK. Trimming shortened V by 5 bases and J by 4 bases, and 18 bases separated the two germline ends. CDR3 length: 15 residues. In nucleotides, the CDR3 is TGTGCCAGCAGCGAAACGGGACGGCGGACTTACGAGCAGTACTTC. As protein: CASSETGRRTYEQYF. Combining the CDR3 with reference TRBV14 and TRBJ2-7 gives the whole variable domain EAGVTQFPSHSVIEKGQTVTLRCDPISGHDNLYWYRRVMGKEIKFLLHFVKESKQDESGMPNNRFLAERTGGTYSTLKVQPAELEDSGVYFCASSETGRRTYEQYFGPGTRLTVT.

J is TRBJ1-2 and V is TRBV27; D gene ambiguous. With 5 bases removed from V and 1 base from J, the gap between germline ends came to 17 bases. The germline gives CDR1 MNHEY, CDR2 SMNVEV (reference sequence). The CDR3 covers 16 residues. As DNA, the CDR3 is TGTGCCAGCAGTAGCCGATTTCCGACCCATAACTATGGCTACACCTTC. Its protein is CASSSRFPTHNYGYTF.

The rearrangement uses TRBV7-2 and TRBJ2-1; TRBD1 is a possible D gene (6 bases). CDR1 and CDR2 from the germline V gene are SGHTA and FQGNSA. CDR3 size: 17 residues. V was cut by 1 base and J by 0 bases, with 13 bases left in between. CDR3 sequence reads: CASSLDNRAPSYNEQFF. Here the CDR3 DNA reads TGTGCCAGCAGCTTAGACAACAGGGCCCCCTCCTACAATGAGCAGTTCTTC. Using reference TRBV7-2 and TRBJ2-1 for the parts outside the CDR3, the full variable domain is GAGVSQSPSNKVTEKGKDVELRCDPISGHTALYWYRQSLGQGLEFLIYFQGNSAPDKSGLPSDRFSAERTGGSVSTLTIQRTQQEDSAVYLCASSLDNRAPSYNEQFFGPGTRLTVL.

The V gene is TRBV6-5, the J gene TRBJ2-7, with D possibly TRBD1 on 5 matching bases. This CDR3 contains 10 residues. V was pared by 8 bases and J by 10 bases, with 12 bases between. Germline V CDR1 and CDR2: MNHEY, SVGAGI. The CDR3 bases are TGTGCCAGCGGCAGGACACCCCAGTACTTC. Translation: CASGRTPQYF.

The chain carries TRBV2 and TRBJ2-2, with TRBD1 matching 8 bases. V gave up 10 bases and J gave up 7 bases; unmatched junction bases: 11. The CDR3 length is 14 residues. From germline, CDR1 is SNHLY and CDR2 FYNNEI. Written as DNA, the CDR3 is TGTGCCACTAACCAGGGGGCGATTGACGGGGAGCTGTTTTTT. This translates into CATNQGAIDGELFF.

The chain recombines TRBV7-2 with TRBJ1-2; 9 nucleotides line up with TRBD1. There are 14 residues in the CDR3. The germline gives CDR1 SGHTA, CDR2 FQGNSA. V lost 3 bases and J lost 8; bases outside the gene matches: 7. CDR3 nucleotide sequence: TGTGCCAGCAGCTTCCAGACAGGGGGTGGCGGCTACACCTTC. Amino acids: CASSFQTGGGGYTF.

The chain recombines TRBV5-1 with TRBJ2-2; D may correspond to TRBD1 or TRBD2 (5 bases each). Trimming took off 1 base at V and 5 bases at J, with 12 bases between the two ends. Germline-derived CDR1 and CDR2 are SGHRS and YFSETQ. This CDR3 contains 15 residues. DNA of the CDR3: TGCGCCAGCAGCTTGTCGGACGGGGCTACCGGGGAGCTGTTTTTT. It yields the protein CASSLSDGATGELFF.